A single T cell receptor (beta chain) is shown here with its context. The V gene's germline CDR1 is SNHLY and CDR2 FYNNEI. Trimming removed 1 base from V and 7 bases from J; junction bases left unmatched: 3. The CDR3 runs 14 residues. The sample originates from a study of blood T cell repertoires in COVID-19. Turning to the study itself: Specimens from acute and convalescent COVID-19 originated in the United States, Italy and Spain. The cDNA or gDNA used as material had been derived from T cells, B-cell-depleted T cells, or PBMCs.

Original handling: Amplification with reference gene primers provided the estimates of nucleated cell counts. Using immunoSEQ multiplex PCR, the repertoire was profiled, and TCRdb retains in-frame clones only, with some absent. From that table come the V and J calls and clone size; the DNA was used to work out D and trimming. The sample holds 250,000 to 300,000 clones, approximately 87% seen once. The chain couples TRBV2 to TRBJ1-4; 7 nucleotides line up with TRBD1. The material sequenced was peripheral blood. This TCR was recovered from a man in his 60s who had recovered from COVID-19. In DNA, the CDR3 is TGTGCCAGCAGTGAAGGACAGGGAAGTGAAAAACTGTTTTTT. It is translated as CASSEGQGSEKLFF.